These 18 T cell receptor beta chains came from one sample sequenced in a study of blood T cell repertoires in COVID-19. Only in-frame clones appear in the TCRdb table, and some are missing; sequencing was by immunoSEQ multiplex PCR. The sample lists 55,000 to 65,000 clones; approximately 91% were seen once. Sequencing was carried out using peripheral blood. These receptors came from a woman aged 60-70 years with active COVID-19.

The chain is built from TRBV9 and TRBJ1-1, with a possible D match to TRBD1 (5 bases). The CDR3 extends over 13 amino acids. The V and J ends lost 2 bases and 8 bases respectively, with 13 bases between them. Germline V gene sequence: CDR1 SGDLS, CDR2 YYNGEE. This CDR3 reads CASSVAPTAEAFF. The CDR3 bases are TGTGCCAGCAGCGTCGCCCCGACAGCCGAAGCTTTCTTT.

The gene calls are TRBV4-2 and TRBJ1-4; D gene unclear. V shed 4 bases and J shed 8 bases, with 11 bases lying between them. Germline lookup yields CDR1 LGHNA and CDR2 YNFKEQ. The CDR3 has 13 residues. Here the CDR3 DNA reads TGTGCCAGCAGCCCTTGGGAGGGAGAAAAACTGTTTTTT. Its translation: CASSPWEGEKLFF.

The chain combines TRBV5-5 with TRBJ1-5; D is uncertain. There are 14 residues in the CDR3. Germline V gives CDR1 SGHKS, CDR2 YYEKEE (reference sequence). Between the trimmed V and J ends, which lost 1 base and 2 bases, there was a span of 7 bases. CDR3 nucleotides: TGTGCCAGCAGCTTGTTCCCGGGCAATCAGCCCCAGCATTTT. Amino acids: CASSLFPGNQPQHF.

The chain joins TRBV4-2 to TRBJ2-1; D is perhaps TRBD2 (7 bases). Germline V gives CDR1 LGHNA, CDR2 YNFKEQ. The germline V and J ends were trimmed by 0 bases and 0 bases, with 15 bases remaining between them. The CDR3 runs 18 residues. The CDR3 here is CASSQDLGGGSSYNEQFF. The CDR3 region has the DNA TGTGCCAGCAGCCAAGATCTAGGGGGGGGGAGCTCCTACAATGAGCAGTTCTTC.

The genes are TRBV6-5 and TRBJ2-1; 13 bases map to TRBD2. Germline-derived CDR1 and CDR2 are MNHEY and SVGAGI. V trimming: 2 bases; J trimming: 9 bases; junction bases outside the gene matches: 4. This CDR3 contains 15 residues. CDR3 sequence: CASSYGLAGDGEQFF. CDR3 DNA sequence: TGTGCCAGCAGTTACGGACTAGCGGGGGATGGTGAGCAGTTCTTC.

The chain couples TRBV7-2 to TRBJ1-6, with D hard to call. Between the trimmed V and J ends, which lost 4 bases and 15 bases, there was a span of 10 bases. Germline CDR1 and CDR2: SGHTA and FQGNSA. The CDR3 contains 11 residues. The CDR3 spells CASSSQSLLHF. Here the CDR3 DNA reads TGTGCCAGCAGCTCCCAGTCCCTCCTCCACTTT. Complete variable domain (other parts from reference TRBV7-2 and TRBJ1-6): GAGVSQSPSNKVTEKGKDVELRCDPISGHTALYWYRQSLGQGLEFLIYFQGNSAPDKSGLPSDRFSAERTGGSVSTLTIQRTQQEDSAVYLCASSSQSLLHFGNGTRLTVT.

The chain couples TRBV6-5 to TRBJ2-2; D is perhaps TRBD2 (5 bases). V was clipped by 6 bases and J by 7 bases, with 18 bases between them. This CDR3 contains 15 residues. Per germline, CDR1 MNHEY and CDR2 SVGAGI. CDR3 region: CASSRDGLPNGELFF. In DNA, the CDR3 is TGTGCCAGCAGCAGAGATGGACTTCCAAACGGGGAGCTGTTTTTT.

The rearrangement joins TRBV29-1 to TRBJ1-2; 7 bases line up with TRBD1. This CDR3 contains 12 residues. Losses at the gene ends were 4 bases for V and 2 bases for J; bases not matched to a gene: 1. Germline V gene lookup returns CDR1 SQVTM and CDR2 ANQGSEA. CDR3 sequence (DNA): TGCAGCGTTGCACAGGGGAACTATGGCTACACCTTC. The encoded protein is CSVAQGNYGYTF.

Here the CDR3 reads CASSPRLDSAQGHGYTF. CDR3 DNA: TGTGCCAGTAGTCCGAGACTGGACAGCGCGCAGGGGCATGGCTACACCTTC. The V gene is TRBV19, the J gene TRBJ1-2; tentatively, D is TRBD1 (6 bases). The length of the CDR3 is 17 residues. Germline assignment: CDR1 LNHDA and CDR2 SQIVND (reference sequence). With 5 bases removed from V and 6 bases from J, the gap between germline ends came to 25 bases.

The V call is TRBV11-2, the J call TRBJ2-5; 13 bases map to TRBD2. This CDR3 contains 15 residues. The V gene end was trimmed by 5 bases and the J gene end by 4 bases; junction bases not matched to a gene: 4. Germline V gene data show CDR1 as SGHAT and CDR2 as FQNNGV. CDR3 nucleotide sequence: TGTGCCAGCAGCACGGGACTAGCGGGGTCAGAGACCCAGTACTTC. This gives the protein CASSTGLAGSETQYF.

This chain links TRBV30 with TRBJ1-1; 9 positions agree with TRBD1. Germline assignment: CDR1 GTSNPN and CDR2 SVGIG (reference sequence). The CDR3 sequence is 13 residues long. J lost 11 bases, V lost 2 bases, and 9 bases had no gene match. CDR3 DNA: TGTGCCTGGAGTCTACAGGGGGCGAGGCGCGCTTTCTTT. Its protein product is CAWSLQGARRAFF.

V gene TRBV4-3 combines with J gene TRBJ2-5, with TRBD2 matching 11 bases. The CDR3 runs 15 residues. J was trimmed by 3 bases and V by 1 base; bases with no gene match: 1. Germline V gene sequence: CDR1 LGHNA, CDR2 YSLEER. The CDR3 DNA sequence: TGCGCCAGCAGCCAAGTTAGCGGGGGGGAAGAGACCCAGTACTTC. Its translation: CASSQVSGGEETQYF.

The chain couples TRBV6-5 to TRBJ1-1; maybe TRBD1 (6 bases). Germline assignment: CDR1 MNHEY and CDR2 SVGAGI. The V end lost 6 bases, the J end lost 0 bases, and 8 bases lay between the germline ends. This CDR3 comprises 13 residues. The chain's CDR3 is CASRTGMNTEAFF. CDR3 sequence (DNA): TGTGCCAGCAGGACAGGTATGAACACTGAAGCTTTCTTT.

The J gene is TRBJ1-4, the V gene TRBV4-2, with 9 positions matching TRBD1. After removal of 5 bases from V and 7 bases from J, the junction contained 11 bases not matched to a gene. The CDR3 spans 16 residues. The germline gives CDR1 LGHNA, CDR2 YNFKEQ. This chain's CDR3 is CASSTEIGQGSEKLFF. The CDR3 DNA is TGTGCCAGCAGCACAGAGATCGGACAGGGGAGTGAAAAACTGTTTTTT.

This clone has just one count. V and J are TRBV27 and TRBJ2-1; 11 bases line up with TRBD2. V lost 9 bases and J lost 1; bases outside the gene matches: 8. Germline assignment: CDR1 MNHEY and CDR2 SMNVEV (reference sequence). The CDR3 runs 16 residues. Here the CDR3 reads CASSGGAAASYNEQFF. The CDR3, as DNA: TGTGCCAGTAGCGGGGGGGCAGCGGCATCCTACAATGAGCAGTTCTTC.

The rearrangement uses TRBV11-2 and TRBJ1-2; tentatively, D is TRBD1 (6 bases). The CDR3 loop spans 15 amino acids. Germline values: CDR1 SGHAT, CDR2 FQNNGV. V dropped 1 base and J dropped 8 bases, with 17 bases sitting between them. CDR3 DNA: TGTGCCAGCAGCTTAGCCGGGCGTAACAGGGACGGCTACACCTTC. Encoded protein: CASSLAGRNRDGYTF.

This sequence joins TRBV4-1 and TRBJ2-3; the match to TRBD2 covers 10 bases. The CDR3 runs to 14 residues. The germline CDR1 and CDR2 sequences are MGHRA and YSYEKL. V lost 1 base, J lost 10 bases, and 5 bases stayed unmatched. The CDR3 loop reads CASSQASGGRPQYF. The CDR3 nucleotides read TGCGCCAGCAGCCAAGCTAGCGGGGGAAGGCCGCAGTATTTT.

The chain links TRBV7-8 to TRBJ1-2; D not certain. CDR3 length: 14 amino acids. The V and J ends lost 6 bases and 8 bases respectively, with 19 bases between them. Per germline, CDR1 SGHVS and CDR2 FQNEAQ. The CDR3 sequence: CASSITGGSDGYTF. The CDR3 DNA sequence: TGTGCCAGCAGTATTACCGGCGGCTCAGACGGCTACACCTTC.